The 5 T cell receptor beta chains below were found in one sample sequenced in a study of cytomegalovirus exposure and HLA in healthy donors. The table came from immunoSEQ multiplex PCR; TCRdb's copy has only in-frame clones and leaves some out. The sample has 190,000 or so clones, roughly 84% seen once; the top ten hold roughly 2.8%. The sequenced material came from PBMCs. These receptors came from a woman under 30 in good health and CMV-seropositive.

The V gene is TRBV13, the J gene TRBJ2-1; TRBD2 aligns across 7 bases. Germline V lookup: CDR1 PRHDT, CDR2 FYEKMQ (reference sequence). With 3 bases clipped from V and 6 bases from J, the junction kept 5 bases outside the gene matches. CDR3 length: 14 amino acids. CDR3 residues: CASSFGGYGNEQFF. In DNA form, the CDR3 reads TGTGCCAGCAGCTTCGGGGGGTACGGCAATGAGCAGTTCTTC.

The V gene is TRBV7-8, the J gene TRBJ1-1; D unresolved. Germline V CDR1 and CDR2: SGHVS, FQNEAQ. V was pared by 5 bases and J by 0 bases, with 10 bases between. The CDR3 covers 14 residues. CDR3 in amino acids: CASSPNFMNTEAFF. DNA of the CDR3: TGTGCCAGCAGCCCGAACTTCATGAACACTGAAGCTTTCTTT.

This rearrangement joins TRBV10-3 to TRBJ1-5; tentatively, D is TRBD1 (5 bases). Between the trimmed V and J ends, which lost 0 bases and 4 bases, there was a span of 10 bases. The CDR3 totals 15 residues. Germline CDR1 and CDR2: ENHRY and SYGVKD. The CDR3 DNA follows: TGTGCCATCAGTGAGTCCAGGGCACCTAATCAGCCCCAGCATTTT. Translating gives CAISESRAPNQPQHF.

This chain connects TRBV6-5 to TRBJ1-3; D is unclear. This CDR3 has 13 amino acids. Germline CDR1 and CDR2: MNHEY and SVGAGI. The V gene lost 4 bases and the J gene lost 8 bases, with 12 bases spanning the gap. The CDR3 is CASSLGVLDTIYF. CDR3 nucleotides: TGTGCCAGCAGTTTGGGAGTGCTAGACACCATATATTTT.

The genes are TRBV7-8 and TRBJ1-4, with D perhaps TRBD1 (5 bases). The CDR3 runs to 14 residues. The V end was cut by 6 bases, the J end by 6 bases, with 14 bases between. Looked up from germline, CDR1 is SGHVS and CDR2 is FQNEAQ. The CDR3 DNA reads as TGTGCCAGCAGTCGCCCCGGGGGGTATGAAAAACTGTTTTTT. Translation: CASSRPGGYEKLFF. The full variable domain, with the rest looked up from reference TRBV7-8 and TRBJ1-4, is GAGVSQSPRYKVAKRGQDVALRCDPISGHVSLFWYQQALGQGPEFLTYFQNEAQLDKSGLPSDRFFAERPEGSVSTLKIQRTQQEDSAVYLCASSRPGGYEKLFFGSGTQLSVL.